This T cell receptor beta chain was profiled in a study of PD-L1 blockade in urothelial cancer. The overall study: Atezolizumab (1,200 mg intravenously every 3 weeks) began at some point between 2014 and 2015 for patients. Blood analysis occurred 3 weeks (second dose) and 6 weeks after treatment start. A median of 141,255 T cells was found in the blood samples.

The germline V gene encodes CDR1 MDHEN and CDR2 SYDVKM. The CDR3 totals 14 residues. V dropped 3 bases and J dropped 8 bases, with 13 bases sitting between them. Time point indicated: peripheral blood 6 weeks after treatment start. Each PCR reaction had synthetic TCR analog templates spiked into it. Measured with immunoSEQ multiplex PCR; TCRdb has only the in-frame clones, and not every one. In the table there are around 50,000 clones, about 85% of which are singletons. The rearrangement joins TRBV28 to TRBJ1-4, with D perhaps TRBD1 (5 bases). This TCR was sampled from a man aged 50 to 60 with urothelial cancer. The material was PBMCs, obtained around atezolizumab (anti-PD-L1) treatment. The CDR3 loop is CASSLIGGKEKLFF. The DNA for the CDR3 is TGTGCCAGCAGTTTGATCGGGGGGAAGGAAAAACTGTTTTTT.